This TCR beta chain is drawn from a study of T cell clones after liver transplantation. About the research overall: Apart from a few HCV-positive recipients, transplants were for non-autoimmune, non-viral reasons. Subjects received no induction therapy and standard immunosuppression until randomization at 12-24 months post-transplant. Whole-study results and caveats: Rather than being deleted, graft donor-reactive T cells may have moved into the graft.

As concerns this clone: Its cognate antigen is unknown.

Deletions cut 4 bases from V and 5 bases from J, with 18 bases between. The CDR3 is 16 amino acids. The V gene's germline CDR1 is SGHNT and CDR2 YYREEE (reference sequence). Assay used: immunoSEQ multiplex PCR; TCRdb lists only in-frame clones, some missing. The sample has about 74,000 clones; about four fifths are singletons. The chain uses TRBV5-4 and TRBJ1-4; TRBD1 might be the D (6 bases). The clonotype originates from a human donor who received a liver transplant. Sequencing used CD4+ T cells from blood, obtained before liver transplant. The CDR3 nucleotides are TGTGCCAGCAGCCCGTCCGTGGGAGGGGGAAATGAAAAACTGTTTTTT. It specifies CASSPSVGGGNEKLFF. Full variable domain (missing parts from reference TRBV5-4 and TRBJ1-4): ETGVTQSPTHLIKTRGQQVTLRCSSQSGHNTVSWYQQALGQGPQFIFQYYREEENGRGNFPPRFSGLQFPNYSSELNVNALELDDSALYLCASSPSVGGGNEKLFFGSGTQLSVL.